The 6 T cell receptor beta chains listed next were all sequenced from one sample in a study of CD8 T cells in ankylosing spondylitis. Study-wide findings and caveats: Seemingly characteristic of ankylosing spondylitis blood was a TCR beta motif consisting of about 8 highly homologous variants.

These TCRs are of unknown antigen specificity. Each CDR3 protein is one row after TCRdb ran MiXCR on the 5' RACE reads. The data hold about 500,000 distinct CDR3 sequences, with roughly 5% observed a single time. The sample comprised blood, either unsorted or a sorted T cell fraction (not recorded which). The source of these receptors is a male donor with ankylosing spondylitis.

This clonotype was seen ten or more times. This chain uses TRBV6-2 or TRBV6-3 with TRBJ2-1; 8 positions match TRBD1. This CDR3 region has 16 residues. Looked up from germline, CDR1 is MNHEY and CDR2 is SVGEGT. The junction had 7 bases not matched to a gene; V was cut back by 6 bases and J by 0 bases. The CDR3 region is CASRSPTGASYNEQFF. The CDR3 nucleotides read TGTGCCAGCAGATCTCCGACAGGGGCCTCCTACAATGAGCAGTTCTTC.

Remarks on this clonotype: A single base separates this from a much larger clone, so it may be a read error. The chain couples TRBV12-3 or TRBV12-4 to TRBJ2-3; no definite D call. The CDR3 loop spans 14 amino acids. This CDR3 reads CASSLRDSTDTQSF. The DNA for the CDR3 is TGTGCCAGCAGTTTACGAGATAGCACAGATACGCAGTCTTTT.

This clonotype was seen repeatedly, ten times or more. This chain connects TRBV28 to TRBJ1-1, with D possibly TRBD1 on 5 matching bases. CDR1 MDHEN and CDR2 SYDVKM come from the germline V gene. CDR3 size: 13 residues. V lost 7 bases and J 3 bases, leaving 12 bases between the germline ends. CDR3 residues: CASTLVGDTEAFF. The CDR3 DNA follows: TGTGCCAGCACCTTAGTAGGGGACACTGAAGCTTTCTTT.

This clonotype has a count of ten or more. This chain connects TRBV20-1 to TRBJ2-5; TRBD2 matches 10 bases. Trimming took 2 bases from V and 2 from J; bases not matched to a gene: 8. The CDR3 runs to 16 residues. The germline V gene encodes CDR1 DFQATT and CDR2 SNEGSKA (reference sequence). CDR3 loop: CSARSTLAGLQETQYF. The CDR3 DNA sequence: TGCAGTGCTAGATCGACACTAGCGGGGTTGCAAGAGACCCAGTACTTC.

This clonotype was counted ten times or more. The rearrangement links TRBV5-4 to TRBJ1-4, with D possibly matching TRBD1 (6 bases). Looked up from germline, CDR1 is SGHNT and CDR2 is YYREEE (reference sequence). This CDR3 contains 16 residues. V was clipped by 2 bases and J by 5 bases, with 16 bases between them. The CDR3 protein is CASSFTGKGGNEKLFF. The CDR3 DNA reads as TGTGCCAGCAGCTTTACAGGAAAGGGGGGGAATGAAAAACTGTTTTTT. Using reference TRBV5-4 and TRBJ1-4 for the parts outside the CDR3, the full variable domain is ETGVTQSPTHLIKTRGQQVTLRCSSQSGHNTVSWYQQALGQGPQFIFQYYREEENGRGNFPPRFSGLQFPNYSSELNVNALELDDSALYLCASSFTGKGGNEKLFFGSGTQLSVL.

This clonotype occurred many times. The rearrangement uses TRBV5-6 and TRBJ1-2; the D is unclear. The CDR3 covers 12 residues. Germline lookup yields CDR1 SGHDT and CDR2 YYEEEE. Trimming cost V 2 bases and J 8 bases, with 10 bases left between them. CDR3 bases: TGTGCCAGCAGCTTAGACACGTTCGGCTACACCTTC. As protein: CASSLDTFGYTF.